The rows below give T cell receptor beta chains drawn from one sample of a study of T-cell reconstitution after alpha-beta-depleted transplantation in children. A single record per CDR3 protein comes from TCRdb applying MiXCR to the PCR reads. The sample consists of around 600,000 distinct CDR3 sequences, under 12% of them appearing once. This material consisted of PBMCs from the stem cell graft donor, taken from the stem cell graft. Receptors originate from a human donor who donated a stem cell graft to a child with acute myeloid leukemia. Each CDR3 is given without its conserved first and last residue. Only some rows state a clone size, as once, few, many or a class for expanded clones.

J | size | V | CDR3
TRBJ1-3 | . | TRBV20-1 | SAREGGNTIY
TRBJ2-5 | many | TRBV7-2 | ASSLAGGSGRTETQY
TRBJ1-5 | . | TRBV6-1 | ASSGGVSNQPQH
TRBJ1-3 | . | TRBV28 | ATVRVSGNTIY
TRBJ2-1 | few | TRBV12-3/TRBV12-4 | ASSPLGAPF
TRBJ2-5 | . | TRBV4-1 | ASSPLETTQETQY
TRBJ2-2 | few | TRBV5-1 | ASSEQGTSGELF
TRBJ1-2 | few | TRBV27 | ASSQGVGTIGYT
TRBJ2-1 | . | TRBV7-3 | ASSLVRSSNEQF
TRBJ2-1 | few | TRBV20-1 | SALQGEAVSYNEQF
TRBJ2-1 | many | TRBV29-1 | SVRGTSGRLDEQF
TRBJ2-2 | . | TRBV14 | ASAAKGAGELF
TRBJ1-2 | many | TRBV12-3/TRBV12-4 | ASSPKLQGAVGYT
TRBJ1-1 | . | TRBV6-2/TRBV6-3 | ASSLTGLPEAF
TRBJ2-1 | many | TRBV29-1 | SVELAQRPYSEQF
TRBJ1-2 | few | TRBV10-3 | ATTGGSYGYT
TRBJ2-2 | . | TRBV20-1 | SALRDRYTGELF
TRBJ2-5 | once | TRBV3-1 | ASSQASGMGTQY
TRBJ2-2 | few | TRBV6-2/TRBV6-3 | ASSPTPSGELF
TRBJ1-5 | . | TRBV12-3/TRBV12-4 | ASSPDRVVQPQH
TRBJ1-2 | few | TRBV24-1 | ATSDSYYGYT
TRBJ2-5 | once | TRBV9 | ASSVGVRETKY
TRBJ2-4 | many | TRBV7-6 | ASSLSLVRSGGNIQY
TRBJ2-6 | few | TRBV27 | ASKIWTNSGANVLT
TRBJ1-1 | many | TRBV29-1 | SVRDRILNTEAF
TRBJ2-5 | . | TRBV3-1 | ASSHEGLNQETQY
TRBJ1-4 | many | TRBV25-1 | ASSEGQGIGLNEKLF
TRBJ2-2 | many | TRBV20-1 | SARDHQGDPAGELF
TRBJ2-5 | many | TRBV20-1 | SARDSPSGQETQY
TRBJ2-1 | few | TRBV3-1 | ASSQEINEQF
TRBJ1-5 | many | TRBV29-1 | SVLGRGSNQPQH
TRBJ1-2 | few | TRBV30 | AWSPGSGYT
TRBJ1-2 | many | TRBV2 | ASGQGAYGYT
TRBJ1-1 | many | TRBV29-1 | SVSIDAPEAF
TRBJ1-5 | few | TRBV3-1 | ASSLATSNQPQH
TRBJ1-3 | many | TRBV12-3/TRBV12-4 | ASRPTGAGNTIY
TRBJ1-6 | few | TRBV5-1 | ASSFLQGDGSPLH
TRBJ1-1 | few | TRBV29-1 | SVRTGRTTEAF
TRBJ2-7 | . | TRBV11-2 | ASSSLWGEQY
TRBJ2-3 | few | TRBV12-3/TRBV12-4 | ASTGGDTQY
TRBJ2-7 | . | TRBV7-2 | ASRGGLAGVYEQY
TRBJ2-1 | many | TRBV28 | ASTLAGGYVEQF
TRBJ2-2 | few | TRBV20-1 | SARRQGASGELF
TRBJ2-7 | . | TRBV6-1 | ASRSLAGGSRREQY
TRBJ2-2 | . | TRBV27 | ASSAVAGNTGELF
TRBJ1-1 | . | TRBV28 | ASSYLSGDRTEAF
TRBJ1-4 | many | TRBV5-1 | ASSLDGNQGPMVKLF
TRBJ2-7 | many | TRBV20-1 | SALPAGRPYEQY
TRBJ2-1 | many | TRBV9 | ASNALESFHEQF
TRBJ2-1 | many | TRBV7-2 | ASTILPGLNEQF
TRBJ1-2 | . | TRBV20-1 | SARAPGRGDHYGYT
TRBJ2-1 | . | TRBV13 | ASRHGLAGGNEQF
TRBJ2-1 | many | TRBV6-6 | ASSFGLAGEQF